The T cell receptor beta chain under discussion was sequenced for a study of control samples from healthy donors and cancer patients. CDR1 is PRHDT, CDR2 FYEKMQ, per germline (reference sequence). There are 12 residues in the CDR3. Trimming removed 1 base from V and 7 bases from J, with 7 bases in between. Produced via immunoSEQ multiplex PCR; TCRdb's table is partial and in-frame only. The table includes about 120,000 clones, over 85% detected once. What was sequenced was blood. The chain uses TRBV13 and TRBJ1-1; D gene unclear. This clonotype originated in a man aged 30 to 39 in good health. The CDR3 reads CASSLVPVEAFF. CDR3 sequence (DNA): TGTGCCAGCAGCTTAGTCCCCGTTGAAGCTTTCTTT. Full variable domain (outside the CDR3, taken from reference TRBV13 and TRBJ1-1): AAGVIQSPRHLIKEKRETATLKCYPIPRHDTVYWYQQGPGQDPQFLISFYEKMQSDKGSIPDRFSAQQFSDYHSELNMSSLELGDSALYFCASSLVPVEAFFGQGTRLTVV.